This TCR beta chain was identified in a study of post-analysis software for immune sequencing data. Whole-study findings and limits: F measure clustering grouped samples strongly by preparation batch. Multiple sclerosis patients showed significantly lower normalized Chao1 diversity than controls did. TRBV segments more frequent in patients than in controls numbered about five and included TRBV5-6, TRBV5-1 and TRBV20-1.

Prepared TCR beta cDNA libraries contained unique molecular identifiers. TCRdb reprocessed the PCR reads via MiXCR and lists one record per CDR3 protein. Counted here are some 690,000 distinct CDR3 sequences, just under 30% occurring once; the ten biggest clones make up more than 0.55%. CDR1 is SGDLS, CDR2 YYNGEE, per germline. The CDR3 is 13 residues long. Comments on this clonotype: As yet, its antigen is unknown. Its ends do not fully match the called genes, so a read error is possible.

The rearrangement uses TRBV9 and TRBJ2-1; TRBD2 might be the D (5 bases). The sample comprised blood. The source of this sequence is a girl aged 10 to 17 with multiple sclerosis. CDR3 nucleotide sequence: TGTACCAGCAACGAGCACCTGGGGAGTGAGCAGTTCTTC. Encoded protein: CTSNEHLGSEQFF.